These T cell receptor beta chains were read from a single sample in a study of blood T cell repertoires in COVID-19. Clones were sequenced by immunoSEQ multiplex PCR, and TCRdb holds only the in-frame ones, with some missing. Of under 250,000 clones in the sample, about 80% were seen once. The sample taken for sequencing was peripheral blood. These receptors all stem from a man in his forties or fifties with active or convalescent COVID-19. The CDR3 runs from the conserved cysteine through the conserved F or W. Fields, in order: D gene, V gene, J gene, CDR3 protein, CDR3 DNA. D genes are given only for firm matches.

D: NA
V: TRBV9
J: TRBJ1-1
CDR3: CASSVEGVWDTEAFF
DNA: TGTGCCAGCAGCGTAGAAGGGGTATGGGACACTGAAGCTTTCTTT

D: TRBD1
V: TRBV3-1/TRBV3-2
J: TRBJ1-1
CDR3: CASSQEDRGGEAFF
DNA: TGTGCCAGCAGCCAAGAAGACAGGGGCGGTGAAGCTTTCTTT

D: NA
V: TRBV10-3
J: TRBJ2-2
CDR3: CAISELGRGELFF
DNA: TGTGCCATCAGTGAGTTGGGGCGAGGGGAGCTGTTTTTT

D: TRBD2
V: TRBV2
J: TRBJ2-7
CDR3: CASVSGGDYEQYF
DNA: TGTGCCAGCGTCTCGGGGGGAGACTACGAGCAGTACTTC

D: NA
V: TRBV5-1
J: TRBJ2-3
CDR3: CASSLSSDTQYF
DNA: TGCGCCAGCAGCTTGTCGTCAGATACGCAGTATTTT

D: TRBD1
V: TRBV7-8
J: TRBJ1-3
CDR3: CASSLGAGGGNTIYF
DNA: TGTGCCAGCAGCTTGGGGGCAGGGGGTGGAAACACCATATATTTT

D: NA
V: TRBV6-2/TRBV6-3
J: TRBJ2-1
CDR3: CASSNSGNEQFF
DNA: TGTGCCAGCAGTAATAGCGGCAATGAGCAGTTCTTC

D: TRBD1
V: TRBV2
J: TRBJ2-6
CDR3: CASRGQGVGANVLTF
DNA: TGTGCCAGCAGGGGACAGGGCGTTGGGGCCAACGTCCTGACTTTC

D: NA
V: TRBV6-5
J: TRBJ2-5
CDR3: CASSLFQETQYF
DNA: TGTGCCAGCAGCCTCTTCCAAGAGACCCAGTACTTC

D: NA
V: TRBV11-1
J: TRBJ1-1
CDR3: CASSLGAFAEAFF
DNA: TGTGCCAGCAGCTTAGGGGCCTTCGCTGAAGCTTTCTTT

D: TRBD2
V: TRBV5-4
J: TRBJ2-3
CDR3: CASSLDRTSGGAGTDTQYF
DNA: TGTGCCAGCAGCTTGGACCGGACTAGCGGGGGGGCGGGCACAGATACGCAGTATTTT